This T cell receptor (beta chain) was identified during a study of blood T cell repertoires in COVID-19. Whole-study context: Material from acute and convalescent COVID-19 was sourced from the United States, Italy and Spain. The analysed material was cDNA or gDNA that came from T cells, B-cell-depleted T cells, or PBMCs.

In germline, CDR1 is LGHNA, CDR2 YSLEER. There are 15 residues in the CDR3. Of note for this clone: The junction differs from germline at one of its ends, possibly a read error.

The data were produced by immunoSEQ multiplex PCR, yet TCRdb's version contains in-frame clones alone and is incomplete. The table includes some 500,000 clones, approximately 90% detected once. Participants, 18 to 89 years old, spanned more than 20 US areas. The chain combines TRBV4-3 with TRBJ1-4; D perhaps matches TRBD1 (6 bases). Sequencing was carried out using PBMCs or T cells enriched from blood (not recorded which). The sequence derives from a middle-aged woman who had recovered from COVID-19. The CDR3 spells CASSKEIGGDEKLFF. Here the CDR3 DNA reads TGCGCCAGCAGCAAAGAAATAGGGGGAGATGAAAAACTGTTTTTT.